This T cell receptor (beta chain) emerged from a study of T cells in Graves' hyperthyroidism and ophthalmopathy. Researchers amplified the TCR beta CDR3 regions from RNA transcripts. The HTBI set primed first-round TCR CDR3 RT-PCR. From the multiplex PCR reads, TCRdb called clonotypes with MiXCR, one entry per CDR3 protein. The sample lists a few hundred thousand distinct CDR3 sequences, less than 25% occurring once. Trimming removed 0 bases at V and 8 bases at J, with 22 bases between. The CDR3 is 17 residues long. This clonotype was recorded at least ten times. The chain employs TRBV12-3 or TRBV12-4 and TRBJ1-2; D is possibly TRBD1 (6 bases). Sequencing was done on a sample of blood. This receptor was identified in a man younger than 30 with Graves' hyperthyroidism. The CDR3 is CASSLARVGGRLLGYTF. Written as DNA, the CDR3 is TGTGCCAGCAGTTTAGCGCGGGTTGGGGGCCGCTTGTTGGGCTACACCTTC.